What follows is one T cell receptor beta chain and its context. The entry originates in a study of blood T cell repertoires in COVID-19. On the study more broadly: PBMCs, B-cell-depleted T cells, or T cells were the source of the cDNA or gDNA that made up the material.

This CDR3 spans 15 amino acids. Germline CDR1 is LGHDT and CDR2 is YNNKEL (reference sequence). The J segment lost 0 bases and the V segment lost 4 bases, leaving 3 bases of the junction unmatched. Generated by immunoSEQ multiplex PCR, the TCRdb table keeps only in-frame clones and is missing some. The data show more than 150,000 clones, with roughly 88% seen just once and roughly 2.9% held by the top ten. The material sequenced was peripheral blood. The chain couples TRBV3-1 (or the pseudogene TRBV3-2) to TRBJ2-1; 7 positions match TRBD2. The sequence was collected from a woman aged 55-69 years with acute or convalescent COVID-19. DNA of the CDR3: TGTGCCAGCAGCCCTTCTAGCGGCTCCTACAATGAGCAGTTCTTC. It codes for CASSPSSGSYNEQFF.